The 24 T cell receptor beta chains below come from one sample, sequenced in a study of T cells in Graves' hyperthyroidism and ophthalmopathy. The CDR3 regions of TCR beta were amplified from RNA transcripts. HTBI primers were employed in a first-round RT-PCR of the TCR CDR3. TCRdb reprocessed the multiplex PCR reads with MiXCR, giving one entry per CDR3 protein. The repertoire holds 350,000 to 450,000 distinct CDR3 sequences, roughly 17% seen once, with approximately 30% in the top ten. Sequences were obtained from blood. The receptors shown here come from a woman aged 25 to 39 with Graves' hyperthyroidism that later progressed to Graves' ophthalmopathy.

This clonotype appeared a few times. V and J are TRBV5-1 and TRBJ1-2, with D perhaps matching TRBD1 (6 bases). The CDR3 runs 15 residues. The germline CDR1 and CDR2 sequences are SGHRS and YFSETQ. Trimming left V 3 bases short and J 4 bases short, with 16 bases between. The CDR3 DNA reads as TGCGCCAGCAGCTGGACCGGGGGCGCAGGCTATGGCTACACCTTC. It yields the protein CASSWTGGAGYGYTF.

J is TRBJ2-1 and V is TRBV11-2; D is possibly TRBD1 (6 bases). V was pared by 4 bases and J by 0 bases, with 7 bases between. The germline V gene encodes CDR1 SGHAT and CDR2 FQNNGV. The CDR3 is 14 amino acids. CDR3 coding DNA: TGTGCCAGCAGCTCGGGACACTCCTACAATGAGCAGTTCTTC. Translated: CASSSGHSYNEQFF.

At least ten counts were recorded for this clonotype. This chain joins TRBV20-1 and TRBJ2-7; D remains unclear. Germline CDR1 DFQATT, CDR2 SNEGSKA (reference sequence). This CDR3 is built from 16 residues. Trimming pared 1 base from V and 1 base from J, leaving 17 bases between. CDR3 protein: CSARVPETYLSYEQYF. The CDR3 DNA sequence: TGCAGTGCTAGAGTTCCTGAGACTTACCTATCCTACGAGCAGTACTTC.

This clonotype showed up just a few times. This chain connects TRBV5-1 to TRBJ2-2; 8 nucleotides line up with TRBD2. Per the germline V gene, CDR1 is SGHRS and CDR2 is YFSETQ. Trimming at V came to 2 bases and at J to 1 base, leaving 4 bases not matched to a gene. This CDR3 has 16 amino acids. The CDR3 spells CASSFGAGVNTGELFF. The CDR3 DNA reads TGCGCCAGCAGCTTTGGAGCGGGAGTGAACACCGGGGAGCTGTTTTTT.

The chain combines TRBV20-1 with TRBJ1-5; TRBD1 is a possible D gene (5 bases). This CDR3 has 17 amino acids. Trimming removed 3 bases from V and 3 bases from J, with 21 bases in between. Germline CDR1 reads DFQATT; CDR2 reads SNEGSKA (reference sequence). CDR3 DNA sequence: TGCAGTGCTAGTTCGGTTCTGGACCGGGACCTCAATCAGCCCCAGCATTTT. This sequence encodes CSASSVLDRDLNQPQHF.

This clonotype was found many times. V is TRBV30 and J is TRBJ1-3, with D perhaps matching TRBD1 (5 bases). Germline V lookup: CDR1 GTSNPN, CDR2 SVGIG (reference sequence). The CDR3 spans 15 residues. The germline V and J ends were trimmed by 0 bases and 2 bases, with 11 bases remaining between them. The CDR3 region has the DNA TGTGCCTGGAGTGTTGGGGGGACCGCTGGAAACACCATATATTTT. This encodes CAWSVGGTAGNTIYF.

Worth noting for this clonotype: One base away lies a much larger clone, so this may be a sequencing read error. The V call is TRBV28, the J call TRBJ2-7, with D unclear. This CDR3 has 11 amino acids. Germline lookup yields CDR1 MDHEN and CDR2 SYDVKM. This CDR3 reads CTSSSLSKQYF. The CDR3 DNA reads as TGTACCAGCAGTTCACTAAGTAAGCAGTACTTC. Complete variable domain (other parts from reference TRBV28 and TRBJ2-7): DVKVTQSSRYLVKRTGEKVFLECVQDMDHENMFWYRQDPGLGLRLIYFSYDVKMKEKGDIPEGYSVSREKKERFSLILESASTNQTSMYLCTSSSLSKQYFGPGTRLTVT.

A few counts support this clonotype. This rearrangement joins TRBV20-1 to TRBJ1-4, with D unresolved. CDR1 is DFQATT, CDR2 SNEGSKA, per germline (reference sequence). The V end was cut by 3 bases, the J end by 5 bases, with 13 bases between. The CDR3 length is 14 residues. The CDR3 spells CSASTAGLNEKLFF. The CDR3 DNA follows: TGCAGTGCTAGTACGGCAGGATTAAATGAAAAACTGTTTTTT.

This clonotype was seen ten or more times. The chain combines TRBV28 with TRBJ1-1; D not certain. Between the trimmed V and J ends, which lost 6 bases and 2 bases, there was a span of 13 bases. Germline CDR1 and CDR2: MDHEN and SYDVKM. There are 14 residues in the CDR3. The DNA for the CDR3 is TGTGCCAGCAGCATCGGAGTTCTTAACACTGAAGCTTTCTTT. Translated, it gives CASSIGVLNTEAFF.

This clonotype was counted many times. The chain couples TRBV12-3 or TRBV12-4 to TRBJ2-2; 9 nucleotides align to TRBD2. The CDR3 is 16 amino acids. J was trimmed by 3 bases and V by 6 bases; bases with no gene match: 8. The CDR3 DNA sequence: TGTGCCAGCAGACCCACGACTAGCGGATACACCGGGGAGCTGTTTTTT. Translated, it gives CASRPTTSGYTGELFF.

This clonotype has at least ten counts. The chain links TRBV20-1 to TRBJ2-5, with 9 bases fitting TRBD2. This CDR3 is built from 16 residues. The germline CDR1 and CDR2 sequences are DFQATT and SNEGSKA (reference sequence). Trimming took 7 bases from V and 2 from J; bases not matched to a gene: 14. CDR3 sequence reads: CSEEGGSGGPQETQYF. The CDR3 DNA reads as TGCAGTGAGGAGGGAGGTAGCGGGGGCCCTCAAGAGACCCAGTACTTC.

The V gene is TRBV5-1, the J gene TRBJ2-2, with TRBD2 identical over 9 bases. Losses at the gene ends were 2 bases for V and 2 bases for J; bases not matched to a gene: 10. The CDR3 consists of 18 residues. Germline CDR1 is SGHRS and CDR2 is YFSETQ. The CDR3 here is CASSFPSSGRANTGELFF. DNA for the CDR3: TGCGCCAGCAGCTTTCCGAGTAGCGGGAGAGCAAACACCGGGGAGCTGTTTTTT. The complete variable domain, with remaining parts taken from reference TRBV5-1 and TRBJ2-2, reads KAGVTQTPRYLIKTRGQQVTLSCSPISGHRSVSWYQQTPGQGLQFLFEYFSETQRNKGNFPGRFSGRQFSNSRSEMNVSTLELGDSALYLCASSFPSSGRANTGELFFGEGSRLTVL.

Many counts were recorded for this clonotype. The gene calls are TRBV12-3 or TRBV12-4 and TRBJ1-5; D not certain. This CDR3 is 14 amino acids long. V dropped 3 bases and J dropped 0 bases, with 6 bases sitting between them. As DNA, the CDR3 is TGTGCCAGCAGTTTCGTCCTTAGCAATCAGCCCCAGCATTTT. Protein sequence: CASSFVLSNQPQHF.

The CDR3 coding sequence is TGTGCCAGCAGTGAAATTCCAGGGCATTATACCTACGAGCAGTACTTC. Protein sequence: CASSEIPGHYTYEQYF. V gene TRBV2 combines with J gene TRBJ2-7; weak D call: TRBD1 (5 bases). With 2 bases removed from V and 2 bases from J, the gap between germline ends came to 16 bases. The germline CDR1 and CDR2 sequences are SNHLY and FYNNEI. The CDR3 is 16 amino acids.

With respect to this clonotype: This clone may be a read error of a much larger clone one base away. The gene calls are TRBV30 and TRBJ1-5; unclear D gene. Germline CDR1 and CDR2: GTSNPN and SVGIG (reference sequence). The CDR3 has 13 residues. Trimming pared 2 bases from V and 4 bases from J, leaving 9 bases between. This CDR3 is CAWSRMRNQPQHF. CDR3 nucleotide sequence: TGTGCCTGGAGTAGGATGAGGAATCAGCCCCAGCATTTT. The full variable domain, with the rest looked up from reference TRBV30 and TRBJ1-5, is SQTIHQWPATLVQPVGSPLSLECTVEGTSNPNLYWYRQAAGRGLQLLFYSVGIGQISSEVPQNLSASRPQDRQFILSSKKLLLSDSGFYLCAWSRMRNQPQHFGDGTRLSIL.

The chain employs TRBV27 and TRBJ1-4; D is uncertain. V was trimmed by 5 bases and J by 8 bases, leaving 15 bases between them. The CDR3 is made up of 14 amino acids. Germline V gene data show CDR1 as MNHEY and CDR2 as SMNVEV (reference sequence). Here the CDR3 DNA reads TGTGCCAGCAGTCAACATGAAGAGCGAGAAAAACTGTTTTTT. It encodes CASSQHEEREKLFF.

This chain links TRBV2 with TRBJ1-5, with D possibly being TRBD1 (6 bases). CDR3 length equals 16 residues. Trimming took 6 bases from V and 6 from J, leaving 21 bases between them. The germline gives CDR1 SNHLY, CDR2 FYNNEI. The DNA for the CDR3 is TGTGCCAGCAGCCGGGGAGGAGGGGGGTTAGGTCAGCCCCAGCATTTT. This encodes CASSRGGGGLGQPQHF.

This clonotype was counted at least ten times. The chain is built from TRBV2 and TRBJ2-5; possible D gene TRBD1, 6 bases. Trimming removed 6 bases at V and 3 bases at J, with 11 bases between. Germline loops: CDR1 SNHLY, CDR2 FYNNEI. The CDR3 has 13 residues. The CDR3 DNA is TGTGCCAGCAGCTTACGACAGGAAGAGACCCAGTACTTC. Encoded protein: CASSLRQEETQYF.

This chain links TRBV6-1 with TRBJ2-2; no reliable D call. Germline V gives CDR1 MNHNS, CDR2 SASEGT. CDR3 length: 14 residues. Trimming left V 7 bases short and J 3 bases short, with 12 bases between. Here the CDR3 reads CASTRRTDTGELFF. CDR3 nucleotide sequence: TGTGCCAGCACTAGGCGTACGGACACCGGGGAGCTGTTTTTT.

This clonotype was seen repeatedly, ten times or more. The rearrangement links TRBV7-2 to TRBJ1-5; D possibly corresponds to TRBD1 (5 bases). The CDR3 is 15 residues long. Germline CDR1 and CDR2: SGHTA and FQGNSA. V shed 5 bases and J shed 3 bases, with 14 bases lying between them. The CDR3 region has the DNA TGTGCCAGCAGCCCCACGGGGCATCCCAATCAGCCCCAGCATTTT. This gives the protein CASSPTGHPNQPQHF.

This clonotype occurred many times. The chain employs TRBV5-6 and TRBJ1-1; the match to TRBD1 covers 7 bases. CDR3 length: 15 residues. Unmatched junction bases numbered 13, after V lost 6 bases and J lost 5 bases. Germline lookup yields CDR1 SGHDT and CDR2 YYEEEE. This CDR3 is CASNTGGGGITEAFF. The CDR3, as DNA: TGTGCCAGCAACACGGGGGGAGGGGGCATAACTGAAGCTTTCTTT.

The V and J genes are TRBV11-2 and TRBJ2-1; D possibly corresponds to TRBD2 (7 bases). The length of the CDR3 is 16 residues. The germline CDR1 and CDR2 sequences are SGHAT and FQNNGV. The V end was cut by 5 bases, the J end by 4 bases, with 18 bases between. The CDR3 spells CASSGEGGRPYNEQFF. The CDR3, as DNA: TGTGCCAGCAGCGGGGAGGGGGGACGACCATACAATGAGCAGTTCTTC.

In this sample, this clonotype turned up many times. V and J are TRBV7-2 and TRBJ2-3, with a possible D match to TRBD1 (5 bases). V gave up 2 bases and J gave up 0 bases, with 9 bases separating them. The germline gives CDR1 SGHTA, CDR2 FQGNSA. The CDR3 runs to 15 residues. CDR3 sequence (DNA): TGTGCCAGCAGCTTACGGCGACAGAGCACAGATACGCAGTATTTT. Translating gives CASSLRRQSTDTQYF.

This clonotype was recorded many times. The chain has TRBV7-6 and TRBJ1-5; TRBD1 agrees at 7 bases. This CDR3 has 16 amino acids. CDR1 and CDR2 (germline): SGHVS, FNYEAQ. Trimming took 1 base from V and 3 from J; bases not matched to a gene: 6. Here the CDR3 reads CASSLDGGGHNQPQHF. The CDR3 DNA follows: TGTGCCAGCAGCTTAGACGGAGGGGGCCACAATCAGCCCCAGCATTTT.